The subject of this entry is one T cell receptor beta chain. As yet, its antigen is unknown. This sample stems from a study of CD8+ T cells in alopecia areata. Study overall: Each day, treated patients took oral tofacitinib twice, at 5 to 10 mg per dose. Overall study findings and caveats: Lesional scalp, notably in alopecia totalis/universalis, had clonality above that of normal scalp. Mice gave a clearer picture of TCR sharing than patients did, possibly for HLA-related reasons.

cDNA reverse transcribed from extracted RNA served as the sequencing template. Data came from immunoSEQ multiplex PCR; TCRdb stores just in-frame clones and leaves some out. The table has approximately 150,000 clones, roughly 70% seen once. The CDR3 has 13 amino acids. The V gene's germline CDR1 is ENHRY and CDR2 SYGVKD. Trimming shortened V by 3 bases and J by 3 bases, and 5 bases separated the two germline ends. Lesional scalp tissue (obtained by punch biopsy) and peripheral blood were collected from alopecia areata patients. Sample: CD8+ T cells sorted from blood, taken at week 0. The J gene is TRBJ1-4, the V gene TRBV10-3; D is unclear. The sequence came from a human donor with alopecia areata. This CDR3 reads CAISEMANEKLFF. Written as DNA, the CDR3 is TGTGCCATCAGTGAAATGGCTAATGAAAAACTGTTTTTT.